Listed here is a single T cell receptor (beta chain). Its target is not known. The CDR3 has 11 amino acids. Germline-derived CDR1 and CDR2 are WSHSY and SAAADI. With 8 bases clipped from V and 6 bases from J, the junction kept 3 bases outside the gene matches. Amplification used 52 TRBV primers and 13 TRBJ primers. The data were produced by immunoSEQ multiplex PCR, yet TCRdb's version contains in-frame clones alone and is incomplete. The profile shows tens of thousands of clones, more than 85% of them singletons. This sample was taken from a study of regulatory T cells. General study findings and limits: Control CD8+ cells showed a nonsignificant trend toward higher Shannon entropy than patient CD8+ cells.

All CD3G-deficient patients showed autoimmunity, more severe in two. Patients, 2 to 39 years old, had expanded memory T-cell proportions. The sequence was obtained from a child aged 2 to 9 with CD3G deficiency. The genes are TRBV10-2 and TRBJ2-7; TRBD2 aligns across 8 bases. The sequenced sample consisted of CD8+ T cells sorted from blood. This CDR3 reads CASGAGAEQYF. The CDR3 DNA is TGCGCCAGCGGAGCGGGAGCCGAGCAGTACTTC.